This T cell receptor beta chain is drawn from a study of long-term antiretroviral therapy in people with HIV (dated 2022 in TCRdb). Regarding the complete study: The earliest samples were collected approximately a decade before the 2015 WHO recommendation for immediate ART, a period when ART was typically delayed until CD4 counts fell. This retrospective serial study examined whether starting ART and sustained HIV suppression were associated with changes in the composition and diversity of the TRB repertoire in peripheral blood. A total of 192 cryopreserved PBMC samples were contributed to the cohort by 30 adults with confirmed HIV infection, with samples collected serially over a mean of roughly six years (range 1-12). About 35% of the 30 participants with HIV were female. No cross-contamination during QIAcube processing was shown when test extractions of a monoclonal T-cell line were performed alongside about 33 polyclonal samples.

Overall study outcomes, separate from this receptor: HIV repertoires had narrower CDR3 length ranges than controls, and the network structure suggested an antigen-experienced repertoire that shifted only slightly toward naive after ART. Since PBMC availability was limited, sequencing covered only the TCR beta chain, with no alpha chain pairing. Expanded TRB clones identified before ART initiation dominated the repertoire across all time points, though the dominance fluctuated and decreased in many PLHIV after ART. Inferences about post-ART repertoire changes are limited because no data were available on ART adherence, viral resistance or therapy changes. ART initiation was associated with a significant increase in TRB diversity, but diversity stayed significantly below transplant donor controls even after long-term ART. The samples span the years 2004 to 2017, and the ART regimens used at that time may not be as effective as current regimens. Because cell numbers in pre-ART samples were limited, unsorted PBMC were profiled instead of sorted CD4+ and CD8+ T cells.

The immunoSEQ hsTCRB v3.0 assay was used at survey level resolution to sequence the TRB variable region. TRB sequencing targeted a depth of 40,000-50,000 T-cell genomes per sample. Pooled TRB libraries were sequenced on an Illumina MiSeq with a v3 150-cycle kit. The original pipeline was this. Repertoire analysis ran in R within a reproducible Nextflow workflow covering QC, data transformation and analysis. LymphoSeq2, an R package for exploring AIRR-Seq data, was used to implement the custom analyses. Several samples that produced fewer than 5000 total TRB sequences were removed, so 150 to 200 HIV repertoires were analyzed. Among the roughly 190 retained HIV repertoires, 55 to 60 were collected before ART initiation and 129 after ART initiation. Each repertoire was downsampled to 5000 TRB nucleotide sequences, and summary statistics were averaged across 100 downsampling iterations. Only TRB sequences with CDR3 regions of at least seven amino acids were retained for analysis. Diversity was measured with a Shannon entropy-derived clonality score and the Gini coefficient. In repertoire networks, the top 5000 CDR3 amino acid sequences were linked whenever an edit distance of one separated two sequences. For TRB CDR3 amino acid sequences, GLIPH2 was used to predict antigen specificity groups and MHC restriction. CDR3 amino acid sequences were matched against VDJdb and McPAS-TCR to flag known CMV, EBV, HIV or tissue antigen associations. Pre-ART, post-ART and control groups were compared with Wilcoxon signed-rank tests and Holm-Bonferroni correction. Imported from immuneACCESS, the table was reduced by TCRdb to in-frame sequences with V and J called. These copies leave out some clones; in studies compared against another copy, an unresolved V gene accounts for under half, and the cause of the remainder is not known. V and J calls and clone size are copied from that table; D and trimming were computed from the DNA. Within this sample are approximately 11,000 clones, with about 88% of them counted one time only. The ten top clones hold 20% of the sample.

A note on this clone: Its antigen is currently not known. No clone much larger than this one lies a single base away; base qualities are absent.

To be included, a participant needed at least one PBMC sample from before ART initiation plus at least two post-ART samples. Treatment was received in the United States of America by all participants with HIV. Cryopreserved samples of about 0.9-11 million PBMC were thawed and washed before DNA extraction. At the time of the earliest PBMC sample for each participant with HIV, ages ranged from about 23 to 60 years. PBMC samples were contributed by each participant from 1-4 timepoints before ART initiation and 2-8 timepoints after ART initiation, with a median of 7 samples. Serial HIV viral load, CD4+ T-cell count, ART history and demographic data were obtained for every participant. Genomic DNA was extracted from unsorted PBMC with a Qiagen kit on a QIAcube, with processing performed in batches of 12 samples. CDR1 and CDR2, per the germline V gene (reference sequence), are GTSNPN and SVGIG. Including the terminal cysteine and phenylalanine, the CDR3 comprises 13 residues. Only CDR3 DNA remains: 39 bases, in frame from the first base. V is clipped by 2 bases and J by 8 bases, and the sequence between their germline boundaries is 13 bases long.

The specimen comprised unsorted PBMCs, sampled around 7.2 years after starting antiretroviral therapy. Recombination connected TRBV30 to TRBJ2-1; tentative D gene TRBD2, with 5 bases matching. This TCR was sampled from a man aged 50 to 60 with HIV. For the CDR3, the sequence is CAWSFSGIHEQFF. The base sequence is TGTGCCTGGAGTTTCTCGGGGATCCATGAGCAGTTCTTC.